The next 16 T cell receptor beta chains were all read from a single sample in a study of cytomegalovirus exposure and HLA in healthy donors. 60 Vbeta and 13 Jbeta primers were used in PCR. Some clones are missing from TCRdb's copy, which holds only in-frame ones; the method was immunoSEQ multiplex PCR. The profile shows more than 100,000 clones, 80% of them singletons. The sample comprised PBMCs. The receptors stem from a man between 40 and 49 years old in good health and CMV-seronegative.

The chain couples TRBV5-1 to TRBJ2-7; TRBD2 might be the D (5 bases). V lost 3 bases and J lost 0, with 31 bases in between. The CDR3 runs to 21 residues. CDR1 is SGHRS, CDR2 YFSETQ, per germline. The DNA for the CDR3 is TGCGCCAGCAGCTCGGAACCCCCCAGAAACCCTAGCCCCTTCGGCTCCTACGAGCAGTACTTC. Protein product: CASSSEPPRNPSPFGSYEQYF.

This chain links TRBV28 with TRBJ2-2, with 9 bases identical to TRBD1. The CDR3 contains 17 residues. V was pared by 0 bases and J by 0 bases, with 2 bases of the junction left unmatched. CDR1 and CDR2 from the germline V gene are MDHEN and SYDVKM. DNA for the CDR3: TGTGCCAGCAGTTTATGGGGACAGGGAGCGAACACCGGGGAGCTGTTTTTT. Amino acid sequence: CASSLWGQGANTGELFF.

The chain carries TRBV10-3 and TRBJ2-4, with TRBD2 identical over 9 bases. Germline assignment: CDR1 ENHRY and CDR2 SYGVKD. J lost 6 bases, V lost 0 bases, and 3 bases had no gene match. The CDR3 totals 15 residues. CDR3 coding DNA: TGTGCCATCAGTGAGTCGTCGCGGGGGGGAAACATTCAGTACTTC. Amino acid sequence: CAISESSRGGNIQYF.

The rearrangement joins TRBV4-2 to TRBJ2-1, with 11 bases identical to TRBD2. The CDR3 is 16 residues long. V lost 4 bases, J lost 5 bases, and 7 bases stayed unmatched. In germline, CDR1 is LGHNA, CDR2 YNFKEQ. CDR3 nucleotides: TGTGCCAGCAGCCCTTTCCCACTAGCGGGAGACAATGAGCAGTTCTTC. It yields the protein CASSPFPLAGDNEQFF.

The chain has TRBV7-2 and TRBJ1-3, with 7 bases aligning to TRBD1. The CDR3 runs to 18 residues. Germline V lookup: CDR1 SGHTA, CDR2 FQGNSA. The V gene end was trimmed by 2 bases and the J gene end by 0 bases; junction bases not matched to a gene: 10. The CDR3 nucleotides read TGTGCCAGCAGCTTACAAGGGGGCCCCCCGGGCTCTGGAAACACCATATATTTT. Translating gives CASSLQGGPPGSGNTIYF.

A single count supports this clone. CDR3 residues: CASTRDGQVGQPQHF. The CDR3 DNA sequence: TGTGCCAGTACCCGAGACGGACAGGTTGGTCAGCCCCAGCATTTT. This chain links TRBV19 with TRBJ1-5; TRBD1 matches 7 bases. This CDR3 has 15 amino acids. The trim removed 7 bases at V and 6 bases at J, leaving 12 bases unmatched. Germline assignment: CDR1 LNHDA and CDR2 SQIVND (reference sequence).

This chain uses TRBV30 with TRBJ1-1; D unclear. This CDR3 spans 13 amino acids. Deletions cut 4 bases from V and 0 bases from J, with 9 bases between. Germline values: CDR1 GTSNPN, CDR2 SVGIG (reference sequence). The CDR3, as DNA: TGTGCCTGGAATGCGGTCCTGAACACTGAAGCTTTCTTT. It is translated as CAWNAVLNTEAFF.

This sequence joins TRBV5-1 and TRBJ1-2; a weak D match, TRBD1 (5 bases). Trimming removed 0 bases at V and 4 bases at J, with 7 bases between. The CDR3 is 13 residues long. The V gene's germline CDR1 is SGHRS and CDR2 YFSETQ. Here the CDR3 DNA reads TGCGCCAGCAGCTTGGAAACAGGCTATGGCTACACCTTC. This sequence encodes CASSLETGYGYTF.

This chain joins TRBV29-1 and TRBJ2-3; TRBD2 is a possible D gene (5 bases). Trimming pared 4 bases from V and 5 bases from J, leaving 10 bases between. The CDR3 contains 12 residues. Per germline, CDR1 SQVTM and CDR2 ANQGSEA. CDR3 sequence: CSVGPRGDTQYF. Here the CDR3 DNA reads TGCAGCGTTGGGCCCCGGGGAGATACGCAGTATTTT.

DNA for the CDR3: TGCGCCAGCAGCTTAGGCAGGGGCGCCAATCAAGAGACCCAGTACTTC. This sequence encodes CASSLGRGANQETQYF. This chain links TRBV5-1 with TRBJ2-5, with a possible D match to TRBD1 (6 bases). CDR3 length: 16 residues. In germline, CDR1 is SGHRS, CDR2 YFSETQ. V lost 2 bases and J lost 2, with 16 bases in between. Variable domain in full (rest from reference TRBV5-1 and TRBJ2-5): KAGVTQTPRYLIKTRGQQVTLSCSPISGHRSVSWYQQTPGQGLQFLFEYFSETQRNKGNFPGRFSGRQFSNSRSEMNVSTLELGDSALYLCASSLGRGANQETQYFGPGTRLLVL.

V and J are TRBV5-1 and TRBJ2-7, with 11 bases fitting TRBD1. Germline V gene sequence: CDR1 SGHRS, CDR2 YFSETQ. With 4 bases clipped from V and 3 bases from J, the junction kept 6 bases outside the gene matches. The CDR3 has 15 residues. The CDR3 loop is CASSNGQGAGYEQYF. DNA for the CDR3: TGCGCCAGCAGCAATGGACAGGGGGCTGGCTACGAGCAGTACTTC. The whole variable domain, remainder taken from reference TRBV5-1 and TRBJ2-7, is KAGVTQTPRYLIKTRGQQVTLSCSPISGHRSVSWYQQTPGQGLQFLFEYFSETQRNKGNFPGRFSGRQFSNSRSEMNVSTLELGDSALYLCASSNGQGAGYEQYFGPGTRLTVT.

The chain combines TRBV11-3 with TRBJ2-3; D is possibly TRBD2 (5 bases). This CDR3 is 15 amino acids long. Germline V gene data show CDR1 as SGHNT and CDR2 as YENEEA. Trimming cost V 1 base and J 2 bases, with 10 bases left between them. Here the CDR3 DNA reads TGTGCCAGCAGCTTAGGGGAGCGGACCACAGATACGCAGTATTTT. Protein sequence: CASSLGERTTDTQYF. The entire variable domain, with the rest obtained from reference TRBV11-3 and TRBJ2-3, is as follows: EAGVVQSPRYKIIEKKQPVAFWCNPISGHNTLYWYLQNLGQGPELLIRYENEEAVDDSQLPKDRFSAERLKGVDSTLKIQPAELGDSAVYLCASSLGERTTDTQYFGPGTRLTVL.

The chain is built from TRBV4-2 and TRBJ2-7; D perhaps matches TRBD2 (5 bases). Germline-derived CDR1 and CDR2 are LGHNA and YNFKEQ. The V and J ends lost 1 base and 7 bases respectively, with 17 bases between them. The CDR3 runs to 15 residues. The CDR3, as DNA: TGTGCCAGCAGCCAAGGCCGGGAACCGCCTTCGGAGCAGTACTTC. Amino acids: CASSQGREPPSEQYF.

This clone was seen a single time. J is TRBJ1-5 and V is TRBV28, with D perhaps TRBD1 (5 bases). Germline CDR1 MDHEN, CDR2 SYDVKM. This CDR3 region has 14 residues. V was pared by 3 bases and J by 5 bases, with 11 bases between. The CDR3 reads CASSLSRVDQPQHF. The CDR3 nucleotides read TGTGCCAGCAGTTTGTCCAGGGTTGATCAGCCCCAGCATTTT.

This rearrangement joins TRBV28 to TRBJ1-6; tentatively, D is TRBD1 (6 bases). CDR3 length: 18 amino acids. V shed 5 bases and J shed 6 bases, with 23 bases lying between them. Germline V gene data show CDR1 as MDHEN and CDR2 as SYDVKM. CDR3: CASSPQSPGVGSNSPLHF. CDR3 nucleotide sequence: TGTGCCAGCAGTCCACAATCGCCAGGGGTCGGTAGTAATTCACCCCTCCACTTT.

J is TRBJ2-3 and V is TRBV29-1, with TRBD2 identical over 8 bases. This CDR3 region has 14 residues. From germline, CDR1 is SQVTM and CDR2 ANQGSEA. The V gene end was trimmed by 7 bases and the J gene end by 8 bases; junction bases not matched to a gene: 14. The CDR3 here is CSEERELSGGTQYF. CDR3 nucleotide sequence: TGCAGCGAGGAGCGGGAGTTGAGCGGGGGTACGCAGTATTTT.